A selection of T cell receptor beta chains follows, all from one sample in a study of T cells in Graves' hyperthyroidism and ophthalmopathy. TCRdb reprocessed the multiplex PCR reads via MiXCR and lists one record per CDR3 protein. The sample includes over 300,000 distinct CDR3 sequences, roughly 13% seen only once; the top ten take approximately 35%. Material for sequencing was blood. These receptors originate from a woman in her thirties or forties with Graves' ophthalmopathy. The CDR3 runs from the conserved cysteine through the conserved F or W. Fields, in order: J gene, V gene, clone size, D gene, CDR3 DNA, CDR3 protein. A D gene is named only where the DNA matches it firmly. Only some rows state a clone size, as once, few, many or a class for expanded clones.

J gene: TRBJ1-1; V gene: TRBV7-9; clone size: many; D gene: .; CDR3 DNA: TGTGCCAGCAGCCCCAGGGTGCAGGGGACGGCTTTCTTT; CDR3 protein: CASSPRVQGTAFF
J gene: TRBJ1-1; V gene: TRBV19; clone size: .; D gene: .; CDR3 DNA: TGTGCCAGTAGTATAGCTCCCCTATCACCCCCTACTGAAGCTTTCTTT; CDR3 protein: CASSIAPLSPPTEAFF
J gene: TRBJ2-5; V gene: TRBV12-3/TRBV12-4; clone size: many; D gene: TRBD1; CDR3 DNA: TGTGCCAGCAGCAAAAGACAGGGAACGGGAGAGACCCAGTACTTC; CDR3 protein: CASSKRQGTGETQYF
J gene: TRBJ2-1; V gene: TRBV20-1; clone size: .; D gene: .; CDR3 DNA: TGCAGTGCTAGCTCCCCCCAGTACAATGAGCAGTTCTTC; CDR3 protein: CSASSPQYNEQFF
J gene: TRBJ1-2; V gene: TRBV7-9; clone size: few; D gene: .; CDR3 DNA: TGTGCCAGCAGCTTAGTCGGGGAGCATGGCTACACCTTC; CDR3 protein: CASSLVGEHGYTF
J gene: TRBJ2-7; V gene: TRBV12-3/TRBV12-4; clone size: many; D gene: .; CDR3 DNA: TGTGCCAGCTCCGCGGGGCCCTCCTCCTACGAGCAGTACTTC; CDR3 protein: CASSAGPSSYEQYF
J gene: TRBJ2-3; V gene: TRBV20-1; clone size: few; D gene: TRBD2; CDR3 DNA: TGCAGTGCTAGCCTACAGGAGCGGGGGGCCTCCACAGATACGCAGTATTTT; CDR3 protein: CSASLQERGASTDTQYF
J gene: TRBJ2-7; V gene: TRBV7-2; clone size: many; D gene: .; CDR3 DNA: TGTGCCAGCAGCTTAGTAGTACAGGGTGGGGAGCAGTACTTC; CDR3 protein: CASSLVVQGGEQYF
J gene: TRBJ1-1; V gene: TRBV25-1; clone size: many; D gene: TRBD1; CDR3 DNA: TGTGCCAGCAGTGCCAGGGGGGTGAACACTGAAGCTTTCTTT; CDR3 protein: CASSARGVNTEAFF
J gene: TRBJ2-1; V gene: TRBV2; clone size: .; D gene: TRBD1; CDR3 DNA: TGTGCCAGCGAGGGGGCCCCGTTAGATGAGCAGTTCTTC; CDR3 protein: CASEGAPLDEQFF
J gene: TRBJ1-5; V gene: TRBV2; clone size: many; D gene: .; CDR3 DNA: TGTGCCAGCAGTGGAACCGGGACCCAAACCGGCAATCAGCCCCAGCATTTT; CDR3 protein: CASSGTGTQTGNQPQHF
J gene: TRBJ1-3; V gene: TRBV6-1; clone size: many; D gene: .; CDR3 DNA: TGTGCCAGCAGTTATGACCTCGGAAACACCATATATTTT; CDR3 protein: CASSYDLGNTIYF
J gene: TRBJ2-5; V gene: TRBV3-1; clone size: few; D gene: .; CDR3 DNA: TGTGCCAGCAGCCCCACCAGTAGGACCCAGTACTTC; CDR3 protein: CASSPTSRTQYF
J gene: TRBJ2-6; V gene: TRBV20-1; clone size: once; D gene: TRBD1; CDR3 DNA: TGCAGTGCTAGAGGACAGGGGTCCGGGGCGGGGGCCAACGTCCTGACTTTC; CDR3 protein: CSARGQGSGAGANVLTF
J gene: TRBJ2-5; V gene: TRBV9; clone size: many; D gene: .; CDR3 DNA: TGTGCCAGCAGCGTAGAGCCACACATCTGGGAGACCCAGTACTTC; CDR3 protein: CASSVEPHIWETQYF
J gene: TRBJ1-1; V gene: TRBV5-1; clone size: many; D gene: .; CDR3 DNA: TGCGCCAGCAGCTTCTCAGGTTGGAACACTGAAGCTTTCTTT; CDR3 protein: CASSFSGWNTEAFF
J gene: TRBJ2-3; V gene: TRBV12-3/TRBV12-4; clone size: many; D gene: TRBD2; CDR3 DNA: TGTGCCAGCAGCTCGGGACTAGCGGGGGGCGGTACGCAGTATTTT; CDR3 protein: CASSSGLAGGGTQYF
J gene: TRBJ2-5; V gene: TRBV29-1; clone size: many; D gene: .; CDR3 DNA: TGCAGCGTTGGGGAACAAGAGACCCAGTACTTC; CDR3 protein: CSVGEQETQYF
J gene: TRBJ1-2; V gene: TRBV5-5; clone size: .; D gene: TRBD1; CDR3 DNA: TGTGCCAGCAGCTTTTCGGGACAGAACTATGGCTACACCTTC; CDR3 protein: CASSFSGQNYGYTF